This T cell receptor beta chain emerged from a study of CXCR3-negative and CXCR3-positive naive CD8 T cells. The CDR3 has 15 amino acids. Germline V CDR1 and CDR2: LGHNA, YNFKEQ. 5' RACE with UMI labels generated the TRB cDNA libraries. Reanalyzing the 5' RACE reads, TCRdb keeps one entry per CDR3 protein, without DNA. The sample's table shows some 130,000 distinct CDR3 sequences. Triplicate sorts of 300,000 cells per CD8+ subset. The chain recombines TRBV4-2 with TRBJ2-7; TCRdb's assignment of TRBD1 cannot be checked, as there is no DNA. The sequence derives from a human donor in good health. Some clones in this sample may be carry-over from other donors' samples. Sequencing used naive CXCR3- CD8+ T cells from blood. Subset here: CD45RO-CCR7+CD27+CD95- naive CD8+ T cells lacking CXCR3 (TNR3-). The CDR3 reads CASSPSSGELREQYF.